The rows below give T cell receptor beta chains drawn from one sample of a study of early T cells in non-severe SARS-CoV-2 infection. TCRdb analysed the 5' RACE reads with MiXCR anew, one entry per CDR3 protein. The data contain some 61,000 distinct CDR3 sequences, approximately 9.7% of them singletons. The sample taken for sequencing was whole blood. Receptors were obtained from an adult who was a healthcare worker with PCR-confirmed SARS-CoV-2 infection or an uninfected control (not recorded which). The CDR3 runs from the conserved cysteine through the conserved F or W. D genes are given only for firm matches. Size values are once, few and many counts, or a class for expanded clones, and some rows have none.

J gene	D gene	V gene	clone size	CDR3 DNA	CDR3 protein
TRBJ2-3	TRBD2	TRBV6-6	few	TGTGCCAGCAGTTCCCGGCTAGCGGGGGTAATCACAGATACGCAGTATTTT	CASSSRLAGVITDTQYF
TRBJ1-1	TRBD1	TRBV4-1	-	TGCGCCAGCAGCCAAGATTGGATAGGGACAGAGAACACTGAAGCTTTCTTT	CASSQDWIGTENTEAFF
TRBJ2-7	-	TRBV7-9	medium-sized	TGTGCCAGCAGCACAAAAGAGGGTAGGCGGTACTTC	CASSTKEGRRYF
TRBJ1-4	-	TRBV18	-	TGTGCCAGCTCACCACCGTCGGGAGATGAAAAACTGTTTTTT	CASSPPSGDEKLFF
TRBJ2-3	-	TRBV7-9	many	TGTGCCAGCAGCCCCAAACGATCGGATCCCACAGATACGCAGTATTTT	CASSPKRSDPTDTQYF
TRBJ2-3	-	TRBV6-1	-	TGTGCCAGCAGGGCCAGGCGGGTAGACTATACAGATACGCAGTATTTT	CASRARRVDYTDTQYF
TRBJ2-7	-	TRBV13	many	TGTGCCAGCAGCTTAGGGGGGGTCAGGTACGAGCAGTACTTC	CASSLGGVRYEQYF
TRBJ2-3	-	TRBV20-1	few	TGCAGCCGGAGCGCGGGGTCCTCCACAGATACGCAGTATTTT	CSRSAGSSTDTQYF
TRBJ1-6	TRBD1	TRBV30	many	TGTGCCTGGAGTGAGGCCGGGACAGGGAATTCACCCCTCCACTTT	CAWSEAGTGNSPLHF
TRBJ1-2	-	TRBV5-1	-	TGCGCCAGCAGCTTTTCACAGGCTCCGCGGGAGGGCTACACCTTC	CASSFSQAPREGYTF
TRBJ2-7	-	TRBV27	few	TGTGCCAGCAGTCCACGGTTAAATTACGAGCAGTACTTC	CASSPRLNYEQYF
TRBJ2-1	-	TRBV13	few	TGTGCCAGCAGCTTAGCGGGGGGCTCCAATGAGCAGTTCTTC	CASSLAGGSNEQFF
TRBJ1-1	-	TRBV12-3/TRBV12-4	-	TGTGCCAGCAGTTTTAGAAAGGGGCCGTCGGGCACTGAAGCTTTCTTT	CASSFRKGPSGTEAFF
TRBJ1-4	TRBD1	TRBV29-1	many	TGCAGCCCCGGACAGGTCGATGAAAAACTGTTTTTT	CSPGQVDEKLFF
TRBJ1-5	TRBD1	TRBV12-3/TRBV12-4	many	TGTGCCAGCCAACGGGACAGGGGTAAAACCCAGCATTTT	CASQRDRGKTQHF
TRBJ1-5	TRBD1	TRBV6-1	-	TGTGCCAGCAGGGGACAGCTTTATCAGCCCCAGCATTTT	CASRGQLYQPQHF
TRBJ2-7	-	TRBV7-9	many	TGTGCCAGCAGCTTAGCGCTAGGGAAGACACGCTCCTACGAGCAGTACTTC	CASSLALGKTRSYEQYF
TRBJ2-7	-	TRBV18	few	TGTGCCAGCTCACCACCGGGGTCCCCCTACGAGCAGTACTTC	CASSPPGSPYEQYF
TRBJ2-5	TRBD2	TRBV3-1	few	TGTGCCAGCAGCCAGTCTTTAATTCTAGCGGCCGGTAGGACCCAGTACTTC	CASSQSLILAAGRTQYF
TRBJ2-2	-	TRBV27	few	TGTGCCAGCAGTTTATACGCGGGAAACACCGGGGAGCTGTTTTTT	CASSLYAGNTGELFF
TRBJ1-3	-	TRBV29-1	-	TGCAGCGTTGAGTCGGCCGCTGGAAACACCATATATTTT	CSVESAAGNTIYF
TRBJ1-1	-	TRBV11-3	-	TGTGCCAGCAGCTTAGCACCAGGGAGGGAAGCTTTCTTT	CASSLAPGREAFF